The 31 T cell receptor beta chains below come from one sample, sequenced in a study of OX40 agonist ivuxolimab in advanced cancers. The library was generated by the immunoSEQ multiplex PCR assay. TCRdb's version of the immuneACCESS table is confined to in-frame rearrangements and falls short of the full clone set. An unresolved V gene accounts for under half of the shortfall where checked; the remainder is of unknown origin. For this sample there are about 73,000 clones; approximately 91% appear just once. Roughly 0.72% of the sample lies in the top ten. The starting material was CD4+ or CD8+ T cells sorted from blood, obtained in a trial of the OX40 agonist ivuxolimab. These receptors all come from an adult with an advanced solid tumor such as melanoma, head and neck, liver or kidney cancer.

This chain links TRBV7-2 with TRBJ2-5; TRBD1 agrees at 7 bases. With V trimmed by 5 bases and J by 0 bases, 3 bases remained unmatched. The CDR3 is made up of 14 amino acids. Germline V lookup: CDR1 SGHTA, CDR2 FQGNSA. CDR3 protein: CASSVGQHQETQYF. CDR3 nucleotide sequence: TGTGCCAGCAGCGTGGGACAGCACCAAGAGACCCAGTACTTC.

In this sample, this clone turned up once. This sequence joins TRBV19 and TRBJ2-5, with 9 positions matching TRBD1. There are 14 residues in the CDR3. Trimming took 7 bases from V and 4 from J; bases not matched to a gene: 7. CDR1 is LNHDA and CDR2 is SQIVND in the germline V gene (reference sequence). CDR3 nucleotides: TGTGCCAGTACCCCCGGGACAGGGAGAGAGACCCAGTACTTC. It yields the protein CASTPGTGRETQYF.

The chain carries TRBV6-1 and TRBJ1-2; TRBD1 is a possible D gene (5 bases). CDR1 is MNHNS, CDR2 SASEGT, per germline. The CDR3 is 15 residues long. Trimming cost V 6 bases and J 5 bases, with 19 bases left between them. Here the CDR3 DNA reads TGTGCCAGCAGGGCGGGGACGGATGATACGTATGGCTACACCTTC. It is translated as CASRAGTDDTYGYTF.

The chain has TRBV6-5 and TRBJ2-7, with 14 bases aligning to TRBD2. The germline V gene encodes CDR1 MNHEY and CDR2 SVGAGI. With 4 bases clipped from V and 6 bases from J, the junction kept 8 bases outside the gene matches. The CDR3 spans 16 residues. CDR3 nucleotides: TGTGCCAGCAGTTTGGGGACTAGCGGGAGACGGTCCGAGCAGTACTTC. The encoded protein is CASSLGTSGRRSEQYF.

The V call is TRBV29-1, the J call TRBJ2-1; D unclear. The CDR3 contains 10 residues. Trimming took 4 bases from V and 7 from J, leaving 5 bases between them. Germline CDR1 is SQVTM and CDR2 is ANQGSEA. CDR3 residues: CSVGENEQFF. For the CDR3, the DNA is TGCAGCGTTGGGGAAAATGAGCAGTTCTTC.

This rearrangement joins TRBV7-9 to TRBJ2-7, with no clear D. Trimming took off 3 bases at V and 5 bases at J, with 8 bases between the two ends. Germline V CDR1 and CDR2: SEHNR, FQNEAQ (reference sequence). The CDR3 contains 12 residues. CDR3 DNA: TGTGCCAGCAGCTTCGGTCGCGACGAGCAGTACTTC. Protein: CASSFGRDEQYF.

V is TRBV11-3 and J is TRBJ2-1; 7 bases are a match to TRBD2. The CDR3 has 15 residues. Per the germline V gene, CDR1 is SGHNT and CDR2 is YENEEA. Trimming at V came to 1 base and at J to 8 bases, leaving 8 bases not matched to a gene. In DNA form, the CDR3 reads TGTGCCAGCAGCTTAGTAACTAGCGCATTTGATGAGCAGTTCTTC. It specifies CASSLVTSAFDEQFF.

The chain couples TRBV30 to TRBJ2-1; 8 bases map to TRBD2. CDR1 GTSNPN and CDR2 SVGIG come from the germline V gene (reference sequence). V gave up 0 bases and J gave up 12 bases; unmatched junction bases: 10. This CDR3 has 14 residues. The DNA for the CDR3 is TGTGCCTGGAGTGTTGGGACTAGGGGCTCTGGGCAGTTCTTC. This translates into CAWSVGTRGSGQFF.

The V gene is TRBV19, the J gene TRBJ2-2; D is uncertain. CDR3 size: 15 residues. Germline CDR1 reads LNHDA; CDR2 reads SQIVND (reference sequence). V gave up 3 bases and J gave up 6 bases, with 14 bases separating them. The DNA for the CDR3 is TGTGCCAGTAGTATCCCCAAAGTTGGCGCCGGGGAGCTGTTTTTT. Translation: CASSIPKVGAGELFF.

Notes on this clone: One end of the junction does not line up with germline, which may come from a read error. This chain joins TRBV11-1 and TRBJ2-7, with TRBD2 matching 10 bases. CDR1 is SGHAT and CDR2 is FQDESV in the germline V gene (reference sequence). This CDR3 comprises 15 residues. CDR3 DNA: TGTGCCAGCAGCTTTGCTCAGCGGGGGGGCTACCAGCAGTACTTC. Amino acid sequence: CASSFAQRGGYQQYF.

The chain joins TRBV19 to TRBJ1-2, with TRBD1 identical over 7 bases. The CDR3 consists of 13 residues. Germline V CDR1 and CDR2: LNHDA, SQIVND (reference sequence). The ends lost 5 bases at V and 8 bases at J; junction bases unmatched: 8. The CDR3 region is CASSPTGFRGYTF. CDR3 DNA: TGTGCCAGTAGTCCGACAGGGTTTAGAGGCTACACCTTC.

This chain joins TRBV18 and TRBJ1-3; D is ambiguous. Germline CDR1 reads KGHSH; CDR2 reads LQKENI. Trimming left V 3 bases short and J 3 bases short, with 3 bases between. The CDR3 spans 12 residues. CDR3 loop: CASSPVGNTIYF. Written as DNA, the CDR3 is TGTGCCAGCTCACCTGTTGGAAACACCATATATTTT.

The gene calls are TRBV2 and TRBJ1-4; D is unresolved. The CDR3 contains 13 residues. Between the trimmed V and J ends, which lost 3 bases and 8 bases, there was a span of 10 bases. Germline V gene data show CDR1 as SNHLY and CDR2 as FYNNEI. The CDR3 sequence is CASSDPGIEKLFF. DNA for the CDR3: TGTGCCAGCAGTGACCCAGGCATCGAAAAACTGTTTTTT.

This clone appeared once. The chain is built from TRBV11-2 and TRBJ2-1, with TRBD1 matching over 8 bases. Per the germline V gene, CDR1 is SGHAT and CDR2 is FQNNGV. The ends lost 8 bases at V and 8 bases at J; junction bases unmatched: 5. The CDR3 is 12 amino acids. DNA of the CDR3: TGTGCCAGCTTCGACAGGGGCCATGAGCAGTTCTTC. Protein: CASFDRGHEQFF.

This clone was picked up a small number of times. This chain links TRBV2 with TRBJ1-5; D call uncertain. The CDR3 covers 12 residues. CDR1 SNHLY and CDR2 FYNNEI come from the germline V gene. The ends were cut back, 4 bases at V and 3 bases at J, with 4 bases in the middle. The chain's CDR3 is CASSVPNQPQHF. CDR3 nucleotides: TGTGCCAGCAGTGTCCCCAATCAGCCCCAGCATTTT.

This rearrangement joins TRBV6-1 to TRBJ1-2; 7 positions agree with TRBD1. This CDR3 has 12 amino acids. The junction had 4 bases not matched to a gene; V was cut back by 10 bases and J by 2 bases. Germline CDR1 is MNHNS and CDR2 is SASEGT. In nucleotides, the CDR3 is TGTGCCACCGTACAGGGGAACTATGGCTACACCTTC. This gives the protein CATVQGNYGYTF.

The V gene is TRBV29-1, the J gene TRBJ2-3, with 8 bases that match TRBD2. The germline CDR1 and CDR2 sequences are SQVTM and ANQGSEA. J lost 2 bases, V lost 4 bases, and 5 bases had no gene match. CDR3 length: 14 residues. The CDR3 region is CSVGTGGNTDTQYF. The CDR3 nucleotides read TGCAGCGTTGGAACGGGGGGGAACACAGATACGCAGTATTTT.

V is TRBV5-1 and J is TRBJ1-1; TRBD1 matches 10 bases. The V gene end was trimmed by 0 bases and the J gene end by 5 bases; junction bases not matched to a gene: 4. Germline-derived CDR1 and CDR2 are SGHRS and YFSETQ. The CDR3 covers 15 residues. CDR3 protein: CASSLEGTGVTEAFF. The CDR3 coding sequence is TGCGCCAGCAGCTTGGAAGGGACAGGGGTGACTGAAGCTTTCTTT.

In nucleotides, the CDR3 is TGTGCCAGCAGTTTGACAGGTCGGGAAGGCTACACCTTC. Translating gives CASSLTGREGYTF. The V gene is TRBV28, the J gene TRBJ1-2; D might be TRBD1 (6 bases). The CDR3 has 13 residues. V lost 3 bases and J 8 bases, leaving 13 bases between the germline ends. Germline V CDR1 and CDR2: MDHEN, SYDVKM.

The chain employs TRBV9 and TRBJ1-5; a possible D gene is TRBD1 (6 bases). The CDR3 contains 14 residues. Trimming pared 3 bases from V and 3 bases from J, leaving 10 bases between. Germline V gives CDR1 SGDLS, CDR2 YYNGEE. CDR3 amino acids: CASSGQGYNQPQHF. In DNA form, the CDR3 reads TGTGCCAGCAGCGGCCAGGGGTACAATCAGCCCCAGCATTTT.

The chain's CDR3 is CASSSQQGGGHGSQHF. The CDR3 nucleotides read TGTGCCAGCAGTTCCCAACAGGGGGGCGGCCACGGGTCCCAGCATTTT. The chain links TRBV28 to TRBJ1-5; 8 nucleotides match TRBD1. Germline CDR1 and CDR2: MDHEN and SYDVKM. The length of the CDR3 is 16 residues. Unmatched junction bases numbered 16, after V lost 4 bases and J lost 11 bases.

In this sample, this clone turned up a few times. The chain combines TRBV18 with TRBJ1-5, with 9 bases fitting TRBD1. Germline V gene lookup returns CDR1 KGHSH and CDR2 LQKENI. Losses at the gene ends were 3 bases for V and 4 bases for J; bases not matched to a gene: 4. The CDR3 is 15 amino acids. CDR3: CASSPTGTGNQPQHF. CDR3 in DNA: TGTGCCAGCTCACCGACCGGGACAGGGAATCAGCCCCAGCATTTT.

The rearrangement uses TRBV29-1 and TRBJ2-1; TRBD1 matches at 7 bases. The J segment lost 4 bases and the V segment lost 6 bases, leaving 12 bases of the junction unmatched. Per the germline V gene, CDR1 is SQVTM and CDR2 is ANQGSEA. The CDR3 loop spans 15 amino acids. The CDR3 spells CSVREGQGEYNEQFF. In nucleotides, the CDR3 is TGCAGCGTGAGAGAAGGGCAGGGGGAATACAATGAGCAGTTCTTC.

The genes are TRBV9 and TRBJ2-1; 8 positions agree with TRBD2. There are 12 residues in the CDR3. The germline CDR1 and CDR2 sequences are SGDLS and YYNGEE. Trimming took 0 bases from V and 15 from J; bases not matched to a gene: 5. CDR3 residues: CASSVASGGPFF. The DNA for the CDR3 is TGTGCCAGCAGCGTAGCTTCGGGAGGGCCGTTCTTC. Complete variable domain (other parts from reference TRBV9 and TRBJ2-1): DSGVTQTPKHLITATGQRVTLRCSPRSGDLSVYWYQQSLDQGLQFLIQYYNGEERAKGNILERFSAQQFPDLHSELNLSSLELGDSALYFCASSVASGGPFFGPGTRLTVL.

This chain uses TRBV4-1 with TRBJ1-1; perhaps TRBD1 as D (5 bases). This CDR3 is built from 15 residues. V dropped 2 bases and J dropped 0 bases, with 10 bases sitting between them. The germline CDR1 and CDR2 sequences are MGHRA and YSYEKL. This chain's CDR3 is CASSQTTVLNTEAFF. CDR3 in DNA: TGCGCCAGCAGCCAAACGACAGTGTTGAACACTGAAGCTTTCTTT.

The V and J genes are TRBV7-3 and TRBJ2-1; D may be TRBD1 or TRBD2 (6 bases each). This CDR3 comprises 15 residues. CDR1 is SGHTA and CDR2 is FQGTGA in the germline V gene. V was pared by 2 bases and J by 6 bases, with 14 bases between. The CDR3 protein is CASSLPPGGGNEQFF. CDR3 coding DNA: TGTGCCAGCAGCTTACCTCCCGGAGGGGGCAATGAGCAGTTCTTC.

In its sample, this clone was seen a few times. This rearrangement joins TRBV19 to TRBJ2-7, with D perhaps given as TRBD1 or TRBD2 (5 bases each). This CDR3 comprises 16 residues. The germline gives CDR1 LNHDA, CDR2 SQIVND (reference sequence). V lost 7 bases, J lost 3 bases, and 22 bases lay in between. The CDR3 bases are TGTGCCAGTACTGCCGACGGGGCCAGTACTTACTACGAGCAGTACTTC. The encoded protein is CASTADGASTYYEQYF.

The chain has TRBV6-6 and TRBJ1-2; D unclear. V was shortened by 7 bases and J by 2 bases, with 17 bases between the two germline ends. The germline V gene has CDR1 MNHNY and CDR2 SVGAGI (reference sequence). The CDR3 contains 15 residues. As DNA, the CDR3 is TGTGCCAGCATCCCGAGGGAGCTCTACAACTATGGCTACACCTTC. It specifies CASIPRELYNYGYTF.

The chain joins TRBV4-2 to TRBJ1-3, with unresolved D. Germline V gene sequence: CDR1 LGHNA, CDR2 YNFKEQ. Trimming stripped 0 bases from V and 0 bases from J, with 6 bases between. This CDR3 is built from 15 residues. This chain's CDR3 is CASSQDFRSGNTIYF. The CDR3 DNA reads TGTGCCAGCAGCCAAGATTTCCGCTCTGGAAACACCATATATTTT.

V gene TRBV6-5 combines with J gene TRBJ1-5; 7 bases line up with TRBD1. The CDR3 covers 15 residues. Germline lookup yields CDR1 MNHEY and CDR2 SVGAGI. V lost 6 bases to trimming and J lost 1 base; unmatched junction nucleotides: 6. In DNA form, the CDR3 reads TGTGCCAGCAGATCACAGGGGAAGAGCAATCAGCCCCAGCATTTT. Translated: CASRSQGKSNQPQHF.

A few counts support this clone. The CDR3 DNA reads TGTGCCAGCAGCCGGGCGGGGGGTTCCAATCAGCCCCAGCATTTT. Its protein is CASSRAGGSNQPQHF. The chain is built from TRBV7-8 and TRBJ1-5; tentative D call: TRBD1 (5 bases). This CDR3 region has 15 residues. V lost 5 bases to trimming and J lost 3 bases, with 14 bases between them. CDR1 is SGHVS, CDR2 FQNEAQ, per germline.